The rows below give T cell receptor beta chains drawn from one sample of a study of cytomegalovirus exposure and HLA in healthy donors. The data were produced by immunoSEQ multiplex PCR, yet TCRdb's version contains in-frame clones alone and is incomplete. The data show around 150,000 clones, with more than 75% seen just once and under 3% held by the top ten. Sequencing input: PBMCs. The receptors stem from a young man in good health and CMV-seronegative. Both conserved end residues are part of each CDR3. Clone size is given for some rows only: seen once, a few or many times, or a class if the clone is expanded.

>TRBJ2-1|13|TRBV27|NA
CASSFLSYNEQFF
>TRBJ1-1|13|TRBV15|NA
CATSTRDREKAFF
>TRBJ2-7|13|TRBV27|NA
CASSFRLAYEQYF
>TRBJ2-1|19|TRBV7-9|NA
CASSSTRGRLAGYYNEQFF
>TRBJ1-5|15|TRBV19|NA
CASSGGRDWYQPQHF
>TRBJ2-7|15|TRBV2|NA
CASSEASGSSYEQYF
>TRBJ2-7|14|TRBV7-2|NA
CASSLVQGPYEQYF
>TRBJ2-3|16|TRBV7-2|once
CASSPLVAVSTDTQYF
>TRBJ2-5|15|TRBV7-9|NA
CASYGFERSQETQYF
>TRBJ1-2|13|TRBV6-6|NA
CASSSGVFYGYTF
>TRBJ1-3|18|TRBV18|NA
CASSPLLETYNSGNTIYF
>TRBJ2-5|13|TRBV10-3|NA
CAIGAGYQETQYF
>TRBJ2-7|16|TRBV10-2|few
CASAPLGAAATYEQYF
>TRBJ1-3|14|TRBV7-9|NA
CASSQPTGGNTIYF
>TRBJ2-7|14|TRBV28|NA
CASRLAVSSYEQYF
>TRBJ2-5|12|TRBV19|NA
CASSGLAETQYF
>TRBJ2-5|15|TRBV10-1|NA
CASSPGLGSGETQYF
>TRBJ1-2|12|TRBV2|NA
CASSGGRWGYTF
>TRBJ1-5|16|TRBV7-9|NA
CASSSGQSNSNQPQHF
>TRBJ2-1|15|TRBV6-5|NA
CASSPLAGGANEQFF
>TRBJ2-1|16|TRBV4-3|NA
CASSQEGGLAVNEQFF
>TRBJ2-1|15|TRBV6-5|NA
CASSYSGTDYNEQFF
>TRBJ1-2|15|TRBV6-1|NA
CASSATGTGSKGYTF
>TRBJ2-1|15|TRBV6-6|NA
CASSYGRGAYNEQFF
>TRBJ2-7|13|TRBV28|NA
CASSAGRTGEQYF
>TRBJ2-3|18|TRBV28|NA
CASSFPLSGTRGTDTQYF
>TRBJ2-1|17|TRBV15|NA
CATSRVAAESSYNEQFF
>TRBJ2-5|14|TRBV29-1|NA
CSVGTRRGQETQYF
>TRBJ1-6|13|TRBV29-1|once
CSAGDRENSPLHF
>TRBJ1-4|15|TRBV27|NA
CASSPNRDRPIGLFF
>TRBJ1-5|14|TRBV27|once
CASSLDGLGQPQHF
>TRBJ1-2|14|TRBV6-5|NA
CASSYSTGASGYTF
>TRBJ2-5|15|TRBV4-1|once
CASSPLAENWETQYF
>TRBJ1-2|12|TRBV6-1|NA
CASTEQGNGYTF
>TRBJ1-1|17|TRBV27|NA
CASSLLTGGGVNAEAFF
>TRBJ2-5|15|TRBV7-8|NA
CASSRTDEYQETQYF
>TRBJ1-1|14|TRBV5-4|NA
CASSLGTGFTEAFF
>TRBJ2-2|15|TRBV6-1|once
CASRERGVRTGELFF
>TRBJ2-2|15|TRBV5-1|NA
CASSLGQPLTGELFF
>TRBJ2-3|18|TRBV14|NA
CASSQYRTSGGPQDTQYF
>TRBJ1-3|17|TRBV28|NA
CASSFLRPRRGGNTIYF